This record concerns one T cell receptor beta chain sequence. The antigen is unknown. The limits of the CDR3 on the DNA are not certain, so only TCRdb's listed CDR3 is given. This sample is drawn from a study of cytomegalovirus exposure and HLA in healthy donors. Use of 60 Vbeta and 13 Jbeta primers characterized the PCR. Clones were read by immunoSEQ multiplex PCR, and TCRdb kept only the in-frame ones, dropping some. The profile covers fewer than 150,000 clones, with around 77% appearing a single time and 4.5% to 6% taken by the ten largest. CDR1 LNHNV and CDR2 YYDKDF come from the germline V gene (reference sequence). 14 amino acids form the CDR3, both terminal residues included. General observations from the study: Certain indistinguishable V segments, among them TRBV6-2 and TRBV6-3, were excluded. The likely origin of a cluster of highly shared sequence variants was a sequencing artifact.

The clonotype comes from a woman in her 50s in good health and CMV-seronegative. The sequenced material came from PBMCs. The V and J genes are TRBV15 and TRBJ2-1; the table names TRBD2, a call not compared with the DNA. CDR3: CATSRDWAGGNRFF.